Detailed here is one T cell receptor beta chain. The antigen is not known. The sort gate was single viable CD3+CD4+CD8-CD45RO+ cells for memory CD4+ T cells. CMV serostatus came from serum IgG against pp150, pp28, p38, p52. The ends were cut back, 5 bases at V and 7 bases at J, with 8 bases in the middle. CDR1 is SGHTA and CDR2 is FQGNSA in the germline V gene. The CDR3 has 11 amino acids. The data belong to a study of memory CD4+ T cells and cytomegalovirus serostatus. Study background: Donors were healthy Belgian adults, fewer than ten CMV seropositive and 20 to 25 seronegative. Notes on the study in general: Median bootstrapped AUC for CMV status was approximately 0.96 originally, 0.9 to 0.93 US-trained.

Original processing methods: After removing out-of-frame reads, millions of distinct TCRbeta sequences remained. Assay: immunoSEQ multiplex PCR; the TCRdb copy retains only in-frame clones and omits some. The V and J calls and clone size were taken over from that table, and D and trimming were inferred from the DNA. The data contain 40,000 to 50,000 clones, about 78% of them singletons. The TCR was taken from an adult in good health and CMV-seronegative. The rearrangement links TRBV7-2 to TRBJ1-2; D remains unclear. The sequenced sample consisted of memory CD4+ T cells from blood. CDR3 loop: CASSRTIGYTF. CDR3 DNA sequence: TGTGCCAGCAGCCGAACGATTGGCTACACCTTC. The full variable domain, with the rest looked up from reference TRBV7-2 and TRBJ1-2, is GAGVSQSPSNKVTEKGKDVELRCDPISGHTALYWYRQSLGQGLEFLIYFQGNSAPDKSGLPSDRFSAERTGGSVSTLTIQRTQQEDSAVYLCASSRTIGYTFGSGTRLTVV.